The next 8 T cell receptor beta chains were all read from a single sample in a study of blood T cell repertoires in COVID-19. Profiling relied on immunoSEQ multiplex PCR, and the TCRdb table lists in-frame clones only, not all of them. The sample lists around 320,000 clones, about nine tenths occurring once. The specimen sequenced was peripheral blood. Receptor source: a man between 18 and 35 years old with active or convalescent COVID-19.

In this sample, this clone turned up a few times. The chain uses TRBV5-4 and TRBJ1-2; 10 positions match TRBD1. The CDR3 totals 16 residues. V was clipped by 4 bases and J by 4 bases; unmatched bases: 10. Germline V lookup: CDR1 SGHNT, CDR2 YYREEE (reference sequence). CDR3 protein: CASSQRDRGRGYGYTF. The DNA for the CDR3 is TGTGCCAGCAGCCAACGGGACAGGGGCAGGGGCTATGGCTACACCTTC.

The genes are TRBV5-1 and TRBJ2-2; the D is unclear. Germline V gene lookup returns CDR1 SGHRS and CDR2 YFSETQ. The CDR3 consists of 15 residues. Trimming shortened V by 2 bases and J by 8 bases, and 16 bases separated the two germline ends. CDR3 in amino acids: CASSFEQRRSGELFF. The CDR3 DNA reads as TGCGCCAGCAGCTTTGAACAGAGAAGGTCTGGGGAGCTGTTTTTT.

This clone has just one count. CDR3 protein: CASSVLGGDLYEQYF. The CDR3 region has the DNA TGTGCCAGCAGCGTGTTAGGGGGTGATCTATACGAGCAGTACTTC. The V and J genes are TRBV7-9 and TRBJ2-7; weak D call: TRBD1 (6 bases). CDR3 length equals 15 residues. Trimming pared 5 bases from V and 4 bases from J, leaving 18 bases between. Germline CDR1 reads SEHNR; CDR2 reads FQNEAQ (reference sequence).

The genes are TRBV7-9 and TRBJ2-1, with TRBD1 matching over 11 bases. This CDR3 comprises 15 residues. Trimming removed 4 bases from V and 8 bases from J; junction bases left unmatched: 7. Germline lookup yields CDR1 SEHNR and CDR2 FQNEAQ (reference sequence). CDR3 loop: CASSSPDRGHHEQFF. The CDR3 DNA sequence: TGTGCCAGCAGCTCACCGGACAGGGGGCATCATGAGCAGTTCTTC.

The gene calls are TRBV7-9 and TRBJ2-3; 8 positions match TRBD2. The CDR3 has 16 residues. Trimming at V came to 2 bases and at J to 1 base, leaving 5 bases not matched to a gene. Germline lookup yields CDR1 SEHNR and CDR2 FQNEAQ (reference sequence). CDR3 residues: CASSLYSSGGTDTQYF. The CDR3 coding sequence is TGTGCCAGCAGCTTATATAGTAGCGGGGGCACAGATACGCAGTATTTT.

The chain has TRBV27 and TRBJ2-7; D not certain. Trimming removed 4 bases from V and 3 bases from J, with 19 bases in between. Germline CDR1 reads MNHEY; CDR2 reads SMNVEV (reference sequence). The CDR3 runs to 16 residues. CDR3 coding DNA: TGTGCCAGCAGTTCCCGTCTCATTAGAAAGAACTACGAGCAGTACTTC. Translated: CASSSRLIRKNYEQYF.

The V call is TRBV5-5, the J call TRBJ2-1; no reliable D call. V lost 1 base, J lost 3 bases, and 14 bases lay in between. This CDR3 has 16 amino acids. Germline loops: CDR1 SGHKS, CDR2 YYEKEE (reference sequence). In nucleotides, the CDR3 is TGTGCCAGCAGCTTGATACACAGTAATGACTACAATGAGCAGTTCTTC. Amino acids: CASSLIHSNDYNEQFF.

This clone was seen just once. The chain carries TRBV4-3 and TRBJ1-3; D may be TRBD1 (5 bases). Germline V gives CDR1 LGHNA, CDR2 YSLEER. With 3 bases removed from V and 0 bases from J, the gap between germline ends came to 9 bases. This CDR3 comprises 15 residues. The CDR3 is CASSQAGYSGNTIYF. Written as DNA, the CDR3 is TGCGCCAGCAGCCAGGCAGGGTACTCTGGAAACACCATATATTTT.